This TCR beta chain was sequenced in a study of vaccination effects on CD4 cells after COVID-19. Broader study findings: Convalescent patients numbered few in the study; early post-infection timepoints were missing entirely.

TCRdb's copy holds only in-frame clones and misses some; the assay was immunoSEQ multiplex PCR. The table records around 26,000 clones, 75% to 80% of them present only once. In the ViraFEST assay, antigen-specific CD4+ clonotypes were identified by expansion after peptide-pool stimulation. At the end of about 9 days of culture, CD4+ T cells were isolated. The person was diagnosed with PCR-confirmed SARS-CoV-2 infection between March and December 2020. Every well housed about 1.8 million PBMC, which grew in culture alongside around 10 IU/ml IL-2 and around 9.4 ug/ml peptides. Only one count was recorded for this clone. Antigen unknown. The V end was cut by 2 bases, the J end by 3 bases, with 13 bases between. CDR3 length: 14 amino acids. Germline V gives CDR1 GTSNPN, CDR2 SVGIG (reference sequence).

This TCR came from a human donor who had a prior SARS-CoV-2 infection. Sequencing used CD4+ T cells from PBMCs cultured with HCoV-NL63 spike peptides, obtained before COVID-19 vaccination. The chain is built from TRBV30 and TRBJ1-1, with D uncertain. The CDR3 bases are TGTGCCTGGAGTCTCGACAACCGGGACACTGAAGCTTTCTTT. It encodes CAWSLDNRDTEAFF.